The rows below give T cell receptor beta chains drawn from one sample of a study of blood T cell repertoires in COVID-19. TCRdb's table, derived via immunoSEQ multiplex PCR, lists solely in-frame clones and lacks some. The sample includes some 220,000 clones, approximately 80% of them seen just once. Material for sequencing was peripheral blood. The receptors come from a woman aged 60 to 75 with active or convalescent COVID-19. The CDR3 runs from the conserved cysteine through the conserved F or W. Fields, in order: J gene, D gene, clone size, V gene, CDR3 protein, CDR3 DNA. A D gene is named only where the DNA matches it firmly. Clone size appears in some rows only: once, few, many, or a class for an expanded clone.

J gene: TRBJ1-1
D gene: -
clone size: -
V gene: TRBV12-3/TRBV12-4
CDR3 protein: CASSMTGNTEAFF
CDR3 DNA: TGTGCCAGCTCTATGACAGGGAACACTGAAGCTTTCTTT

J gene: TRBJ2-7
D gene: -
clone size: -
V gene: TRBV19
CDR3 protein: CASRPRLGGPYEQYF
CDR3 DNA: TGTGCCAGTAGACCTCGACTTGGCGGGCCCTACGAGCAGTACTTC

J gene: TRBJ2-1
D gene: -
clone size: -
V gene: TRBV14
CDR3 protein: CASSRSGIYNEQFF
CDR3 DNA: TGTGCCAGCAGCCGAAGTGGCATCTACAATGAGCAGTTCTTC

J gene: TRBJ2-1
D gene: -
clone size: -
V gene: TRBV5-5
CDR3 protein: CASSTAGSYYNEQFF
CDR3 DNA: TGTGCCAGCAGTACCGCGGGCAGCTACTACAATGAGCAGTTCTTC

J gene: TRBJ1-1
D gene: TRBD1
clone size: -
V gene: TRBV5-1
CDR3 protein: CASSLVGQLNTEAFF
CDR3 DNA: TGCGCCAGCAGCTTGGTGGGACAGCTGAACACTGAAGCTTTCTTT

J gene: TRBJ2-1
D gene: -
clone size: -
V gene: TRBV5-1
CDR3 protein: CASSLGAGSYNEQFF
CDR3 DNA: TGCGCCAGCAGCTTGGGGGCGGGCTCCTACAATGAGCAGTTCTTC

J gene: TRBJ2-3
D gene: -
clone size: -
V gene: TRBV11-3
CDR3 protein: CASSLGQEGTDTQYF
CDR3 DNA: TGTGCCAGCAGCTTAGGGCAAGAAGGCACAGATACGCAGTATTTT

J gene: TRBJ2-4
D gene: TRBD2
clone size: -
V gene: TRBV6-5
CDR3 protein: CASSYLVTSGESIQYF
CDR3 DNA: TGTGCCAGCAGTTACTTGGTTACTAGCGGCGAGAGCATTCAGTACTTC

J gene: TRBJ1-3
D gene: -
clone size: -
V gene: TRBV19
CDR3 protein: CASSPRGSSGNTIYF
CDR3 DNA: TGTGCCAGTAGCCCCCGCGGCAGCTCTGGAAACACCATATATTTT

J gene: TRBJ2-1
D gene: TRBD1
clone size: -
V gene: TRBV3-1/TRBV3-2
CDR3 protein: CASSQDSFSGWTGFYNEQFF
CDR3 DNA: TGTGCCAGCAGCCAAGATTCTTTTAGTGGTTGGACAGGGTTCTACAATGAGCAGTTCTTC

J gene: TRBJ2-1
D gene: TRBD2
clone size: -
V gene: TRBV11-1
CDR3 protein: CASSLDEGGYNEQFF
CDR3 DNA: TGTGCCAGCAGCTTAGACGAGGGAGGGTACAATGAGCAGTTCTTC

J gene: TRBJ1-5
D gene: -
clone size: -
V gene: TRBV3-1/TRBV3-2
CDR3 protein: CASSQEHYNQPQHF
CDR3 DNA: TGTGCCAGCAGCCAAGAACATTATAATCAGCCCCAGCATTTT

J gene: TRBJ1-4
D gene: TRBD1
clone size: -
V gene: TRBV28
CDR3 protein: CASSLQTGATNEKLFF
CDR3 DNA: TGTGCCAGCAGTTTACAAACAGGGGCAACTAATGAAAAACTGTTTTTT

J gene: TRBJ1-2
D gene: TRBD1
clone size: -
V gene: TRBV5-1
CDR3 protein: CASSLRTGTGGYTF
CDR3 DNA: TGCGCCAGCAGCCTCCGGACGGGGACAGGGGGCTACACCTTC

J gene: TRBJ2-2
D gene: TRBD2
clone size: -
V gene: TRBV5-1
CDR3 protein: CASSLGTSRTGELFF
CDR3 DNA: TGCGCCAGCAGCCTCGGGACTAGCAGGACCGGGGAGCTGTTTTTT

J gene: TRBJ2-7
D gene: TRBD1
clone size: -
V gene: TRBV6-2/TRBV6-3
CDR3 protein: CASSRGQGDPYEQYF
CDR3 DNA: TGTGCCAGCAGTAGGGGACAGGGGGATCCTTACGAGCAGTACTTC

J gene: TRBJ1-1
D gene: -
clone size: -
V gene: TRBV29-1
CDR3 protein: CSVVVGGWTEAFF
CDR3 DNA: TGCAGCGTTGTGGTGGGGGGGTGGACTGAAGCTTTCTTT

J gene: TRBJ2-3
D gene: TRBD2
clone size: once
V gene: TRBV25-1
CDR3 protein: CASSEMERGTADTQYF
CDR3 DNA: TGTGCCAGCAGTGAAATGGAGCGGGGGACGGCAGATACGCAGTATTTT

J gene: TRBJ1-2
D gene: -
clone size: -
V gene: TRBV5-4
CDR3 protein: CASSFGRQVVGGYTF
CDR3 DNA: TGTGCCAGCAGCTTTGGTCGACAGGTTGTTGGCGGCTACACCTTC

J gene: TRBJ2-2
D gene: -
clone size: -
V gene: TRBV29-1
CDR3 protein: CSVDRENTGELFF
CDR3 DNA: TGCAGCGTTGACAGGGAGAACACCGGGGAGCTGTTTTTT

J gene: TRBJ2-6
D gene: -
clone size: -
V gene: TRBV6-2/TRBV6-3
CDR3 protein: CASSPPRAGVRANVLTF
CDR3 DNA: TGTGCCAGCAGCCCACCTCGGGCGGGCGTCAGGGCCAACGTCCTGACTTTC

J gene: TRBJ2-3
D gene: -
clone size: once
V gene: TRBV29-1
CDR3 protein: CSVGQPAITDTQYF
CDR3 DNA: TGCAGCGTTGGACAGCCAGCTATAACAGATACGCAGTATTTT

J gene: TRBJ2-7
D gene: TRBD1
clone size: -
V gene: TRBV6-5
CDR3 protein: CASSIQGTPYEQYF
CDR3 DNA: TGTGCCAGCAGTATACAGGGGACCCCCTACGAGCAGTACTTC

J gene: TRBJ2-1
D gene: TRBD2
clone size: -
V gene: TRBV7-2
CDR3 protein: CASSLAGGSRDNEQFF
CDR3 DNA: TGTGCCAGCAGCTTAGCTGGCGGGAGTCGGGACAATGAGCAGTTCTTC

J gene: TRBJ2-1
D gene: -
clone size: -
V gene: TRBV3-1/TRBV3-2
CDR3 protein: CASSLRSEAYNEQFF
CDR3 DNA: TGTGCCAGCAGCCTTAGGTCCGAGGCCTACAATGAGCAGTTCTTC

J gene: TRBJ1-1
D gene: TRBD1
clone size: -
V gene: TRBV27
CDR3 protein: CASSSLTGTPEAFF
CDR3 DNA: TGTGCCAGCAGTTCCCTGACAGGGACTCCCGAAGCTTTCTTT

J gene: TRBJ2-1
D gene: -
clone size: -
V gene: TRBV7-9
CDR3 protein: CASSLGPAGASYNEQFF
CDR3 DNA: TGTGCCAGCAGCTTAGGGCCGGCGGGGGCCTCCTACAATGAGCAGTTCTTC

J gene: TRBJ2-2
D gene: TRBD1
clone size: -
V gene: TRBV14
CDR3 protein: CASRRQGANTGELFF
CDR3 DNA: TGTGCCAGCAGGCGACAGGGGGCCAACACCGGGGAGCTGTTTTTT

J gene: TRBJ1-2
D gene: -
clone size: -
V gene: TRBV11-3
CDR3 protein: CASSLGGGQTNYGYTF
CDR3 DNA: TGTGCCAGCAGCCTCGGCGGGGGGCAGACAAACTATGGCTACACCTTC

J gene: TRBJ2-5
D gene: TRBD1
clone size: -
V gene: TRBV28
CDR3 protein: CASREEQGAGETQYF
CDR3 DNA: TGTGCCAGCAGAGAGGAACAGGGGGCGGGGGAGACCCAGTACTTC

J gene: TRBJ1-2
D gene: TRBD1
clone size: -
V gene: TRBV28
CDR3 protein: CASSLFMPPTEGARLGYTF
CDR3 DNA: TGTGCCAGCAGTTTATTTATGCCCCCAACTGAGGGGGCACGTCTAGGCTACACCTTC

J gene: TRBJ1-4
D gene: -
clone size: -
V gene: TRBV7-8
CDR3 protein: CASSPPRGGMVHKEKLFF
CDR3 DNA: TGTGCCAGCAGCCCCCCTAGGGGAGGGATGGTTCATAAAGAAAAACTGTTTTTT

J gene: TRBJ1-2
D gene: TRBD1
clone size: -
V gene: TRBV9
CDR3 protein: CASSARQGGDYGYTF
CDR3 DNA: TGTGCCAGCAGCGCCAGACAGGGGGGGGACTATGGCTACACCTTC

J gene: TRBJ1-1
D gene: -
clone size: -
V gene: TRBV7-2
CDR3 protein: CASRFRGKNTEAFF
CDR3 DNA: TGTGCCAGCAGGTTCCGAGGGAAGAACACTGAAGCTTTCTTT

J gene: TRBJ2-1
D gene: TRBD2
clone size: -
V gene: TRBV11-3
CDR3 protein: CASSSRLAGVAYNEQFF
CDR3 DNA: TGTGCCAGCAGCTCACGACTAGCGGGAGTTGCCTACAATGAGCAGTTCTTC

J gene: TRBJ2-2
D gene: -
clone size: once
V gene: TRBV27
CDR3 protein: CASSLSQGEGPGELFF
CDR3 DNA: TGTGCCAGCAGTTTATCACAGGGAGAAGGGCCCGGGGAGCTGTTTTTT

J gene: TRBJ2-3
D gene: TRBD2
clone size: -
V gene: TRBV7-2
CDR3 protein: CASSPGLETDTQYF
CDR3 DNA: TGTGCCAGCAGCCCGGGACTAGAGACAGATACGCAGTATTTT

J gene: TRBJ2-3
D gene: TRBD2
clone size: -
V gene: TRBV11-2
CDR3 protein: CASSLEGAGATDTQYF
CDR3 DNA: TGTGCCAGCAGCTTAGAGGGAGCGGGGGCCACAGATACGCAGTATTTT

J gene: TRBJ2-1
D gene: TRBD1
clone size: few
V gene: TRBV18
CDR3 protein: CASSPGQGESYNEQFF
CDR3 DNA: TGTGCCAGCTCACCTGGACAGGGCGAATCCTACAATGAGCAGTTCTTC

J gene: TRBJ2-7
D gene: -
clone size: -
V gene: TRBV2
CDR3 protein: CASSVDRRGEQYF
CDR3 DNA: TGTGCCAGCAGTGTTGACCGCCGAGGCGAGCAGTACTTC

J gene: TRBJ1-5
D gene: TRBD1
clone size: -
V gene: TRBV28
CDR3 protein: CASSIANRGVNQPQHF
CDR3 DNA: TGTGCCAGCTCTATTGCGAACAGGGGGGTCAATCAGCCCCAGCATTTT